Following are 14 T cell receptor beta chains from one sample sequenced in a study of breast tumors, draining lymph nodes, adjacent tissues listed by TCRdb under 2016. The lymph node samples were taken from the axillary draining lymph nodes of breast cancer patients. The library was produced with multiplex PCR. TCRdb records Illumina HiSeq 2000 as the sequencer. The public reads were quality trimmed at Q25 with fastp and then assembled into clones with MiXCR by TCRdb, keeping productive beta chains. Every distinct CDR3 protein forms one entry, paired with its most common genes and DNA. The sample includes 150,000 to 200,000 distinct CDR3 sequences, with roughly 30% observed a single time. The ten top clones hold around 4.5% of the sample. The source material was axillary lymph node tissue. The receptors derive from a female donor with breast cancer. Some clones in this sample may be carry-over from other donors' samples.

This clonotype was counted at least ten times. V usage is TRBV10-3 and J usage is TRBJ2-3, with D perhaps being TRBD1 or TRBD2 (5 bases each). The CDR3 has 15 residues. The germline V gene has CDR1 ENHRY and CDR2 SYGVKD. With 6 bases removed from V and 0 bases from J, the gap between germline ends came to 13 bases. Written as DNA, the CDR3 is TGTGCCATCAGACCTCGGGACGTAAGCACAGATACGCAGTATTTT. Its translation is CAIRPRDVSTDTQYF.

The rearrangement joins TRBV24-1 to TRBJ2-5; 9 nucleotides match TRBD2. V gave up 3 bases and J gave up 4 bases; unmatched junction bases: 8. The CDR3 runs to 16 residues. CDR1 and CDR2 (germline): KGHDR, SFDVKD. CDR3 nucleotide sequence: TGTGCCACCAGTGATATGTCTAGCGGGGCGCGAGAGACCCAGTACTTC. Protein: CATSDMSSGARETQYF.

This clonotype was seen a few times. The chain combines TRBV6-5 with TRBJ2-7, with D tentatively TRBD2 (6 bases). Germline CDR1 is MNHEY and CDR2 is SVGAGI. Trimming left V 7 bases short and J 4 bases short, with 23 bases between. The CDR3 runs 16 residues. As DNA, the CDR3 is TGTGCCAGCATCCCGGGAGCCCTCCCCACGGAGTACGAGCAGTACTTC. Protein sequence: CASIPGALPTEYEQYF.

Ten or more counts support this clonotype. V gene TRBV10-1 combines with J gene TRBJ1-2; D is unresolved. Germline V gives CDR1 WNHNN, CDR2 SYGVQD (reference sequence). The CDR3 has 13 amino acids. V was cut by 6 bases and J by 7 bases, with 15 bases left in between. This CDR3 reads CASSPATGSGYTF. The CDR3 DNA is TGCGCCAGCAGCCCCGCCACCGGCAGTGGCTACACCTTC.

Worth noting for this clonotype: One end of the junction does not line up with germline, which may come from a read error. The chain couples TRBV9 to TRBJ2-7; 8 nucleotides align to TRBD2. The CDR3 has 14 residues. Germline CDR1 and CDR2: SGDLS and YYNGEE. CDR3 nucleotides: TGCGCCTGCAGCGTGAGCGGGGGATTCTACGAGCAGTACTTC. This codes for CACSVSGGFYEQYF.

This clonotype has a count of ten or more. This rearrangement joins TRBV5-6 to TRBJ1-3; 9 bases are shared with TRBD1. The CDR3 is 15 amino acids. Germline values: CDR1 SGHDT, CDR2 YYEEEE. V was clipped by 0 bases and J by 5 bases; unmatched bases: 3. The CDR3 DNA follows: TGTGCCAGCAGCTTGGTTGGGACAGGGAGAAACACCATATATTTT. Amino acids: CASSLVGTGRNTIYF.

This clonotype was found a few times. A much larger clone differs by one base, so this may be a read error. V and J are TRBV6-6 and TRBJ2-5; 15 nucleotides line up with TRBD2. This CDR3 comprises 16 residues. V shed 6 bases, J shed 5 bases, and the junction held 7 bases outside the gene matches. The germline gives CDR1 MNHNY, CDR2 SVGAGI (reference sequence). The CDR3 DNA is TGTGCCAGCAGACGGGGGACTAGCGGGAGGTCGGAGACCCAGTACTTC. Amino acids: CASRRGTSGRSETQYF.

This clonotype was found a few times. Just one base apart from a much larger clone, this may be a read error. This chain uses TRBV4-1 with TRBJ2-1; D is uncertain. The CDR3 extends over 15 amino acids. CDR1 MGHRA and CDR2 YSYEKL come from the germline V gene. CDR3 bases: TGCGCCGGCAGCCAAGTTGATAGAACCTACAATGAGCAGTTCTTC. This gives the protein CAGSQVDRTYNEQFF.

The gene calls are TRBV6-1 and TRBJ1-6; TRBD1 might be the D (5 bases). Germline lookup yields CDR1 MNHNS and CDR2 SASEGT. Trimming shortened V by 2 bases and J by 7 bases, and 12 bases separated the two germline ends. CDR3 length: 15 residues. CDR3 DNA: TGTGCCAGCAGTGAATCGGGGGGGGTCAATTCACCCCTCCACTTT. Protein product: CASSESGGVNSPLHF.

The chain employs TRBV11-2 and TRBJ2-2; TRBD1 is a possible D gene (5 bases). CDR3 length: 15 residues. The V end was cut by 1 base, the J end by 4 bases, with 10 bases between. Looked up from germline, CDR1 is SGHAT and CDR2 is FQNNGV. The CDR3 reads CASSLVTGGTGELFF. In DNA form, the CDR3 reads TGTGCCAGCAGCTTAGTAACAGGCGGCACCGGGGAGCTGTTTTTT.

The J gene is TRBJ2-1, the V gene TRBV27; D may match TRBD1 or TRBD2 (5 bases each). Germline CDR1 and CDR2: MNHEY and SMNVEV (reference sequence). This CDR3 is 15 amino acids long. V was cut by 7 bases and J by 5 bases, with 18 bases left in between. The CDR3 nucleotides are TGTGCCAGCACCGCAACGGGGCTAAACCACAATGAGCAGTTCTTC. Translation gives CASTATGLNHNEQFF.

As concerns this clonotype: This may be a read error, as it is one base from a much larger clone. Given the absence of the conserved phenylalanine or tryptophan at the CDR3 end, a read error is likely. The J gene is TRBJ1-2, the V gene TRBV5-1; D may be TRBD1 (5 bases). The CDR3 totals 14 residues. Deletions cut 0 bases from V and 11 bases from J, with 17 bases between. Germline V gene lookup returns CDR1 SGHRS and CDR2 YFSETQ. The CDR3 DNA sequence: TGCGCCAGCAGCTTGGCCCCGGGGGACCCGCAGTACACCCTC. Its translation is CASSLAPGDPQYTL.

On this clonotype itself: One base away lies a much larger clone, so this may be a sequencing read error. V gene TRBV19 combines with J gene TRBJ2-1, with 8 nucleotides matching TRBD1. This CDR3 spans 14 amino acids. CDR1 and CDR2 from the germline V gene are LNHDA and SQIVND (reference sequence). V trimming: 5 bases; J trimming: 10 bases; junction bases outside the gene matches: 10. CDR3: CASSPRQGTHEQFF. The CDR3 region has the DNA TGTGCCAGTAGTCCTAGACAGGGGACGCACGAGCAGTTCTTC.

This clonotype was seen ten or more times. The rearrangement joins TRBV3-1 to TRBJ2-3; TRBD1 aligns across 10 bases. With V trimmed by 4 bases and J by 4 bases, 5 bases remained unmatched. The length of the CDR3 is 15 residues. Germline V lookup: CDR1 LGHDT, CDR2 YNNKEL (reference sequence). CDR3 DNA: TGTGCCAGCAGCCCTTTGACAGGGGGCGCAGATACGCAGTATTTT. As protein: CASSPLTGGADTQYF.